Listed below are T cell receptor beta chains from one sample, sequenced in a study of regulatory T cells in long-lasting Graves disease. TCRdb re-analysed the multiplex PCR reads in MiXCR, keeping a single row per CDR3 protein. The table lists about 470,000 distinct CDR3 sequences, around a fifth of them singletons. The specimen comprised peripheral blood mononuclear cells (PBMCs), sampled when the disease was refractory, from a patient treated with antithyroid drugs. The source is a female donor with Graves disease. Each CDR3 is given with its conserved first and last residue. D genes are given only for firm matches. Clone size is not always given. Where it is, it says once, few, many or a class for expanded clones.

V	D	size	J	DNA	CDR3
TRBV29-1	NA	NA	TRBJ1-4	TGCAGCGTCTCCCGGACAAGCGCAACTAATGAAAAACTGTTTTTT	CSVSRTSATNEKLFF
TRBV28	NA	many	TRBJ1-5	TGTGCCAGCAGTTTCACAGGGCCCCAGCCCCAGCATTTT	CASSFTGPQPQHF
TRBV3-1	NA	few	TRBJ1-5	TGTGCCAGCAGCCAAGATGCAAGGGCAGGTCAGCCCCAGCATTTT	CASSQDARAGQPQHF
TRBV27	TRBD2	few	TRBJ2-1	TGTGCCAGCAAGCCCGGAGCTAGCGGCTACAATGAGCAGTTCTTC	CASKPGASGYNEQFF
TRBV7-2	NA	few	TRBJ2-4	TGTGCCAGCAGCTTAGCGGGGGGCCAAAACATTCAGTACTTC	CASSLAGGQNIQYF
TRBV20-1	NA	few	TRBJ2-4	TGCAGTGCTACCCCCAGGGGCGCCAAAAACATTCAGTACTTC	CSATPRGAKNIQYF
TRBV20-1	TRBD2	NA	TRBJ2-1	TGCAGTGCTAGAGATCCAGCGGGAGACTACAATGAGCAGTTCTTC	CSARDPAGDYNEQFF
TRBV12-3/TRBV12-4	NA	many	TRBJ1-4	TGTGCCAGCAGTTTGCAGGTCCAAGAAAAACTGTTTTTT	CASSLQVQEKLFF
TRBV4-1	NA	NA	TRBJ2-5	TGCGCCAGCAGCCAAGAACGGGGGCCTATGTACCAAGAGACCCAGTACTTC	CASSQERGPMYQETQYF
TRBV7-9	NA	few	TRBJ2-4	TGTGCCAGCAGCTCCCAAACTATTGCCGGGACTCCAGATTTAGCCAAAAACATTCAGTACTTC	CASSSQTIAGTPDLAKNIQYF
TRBV6-2/TRBV6-3	NA	many	TRBJ1-5	TGTGCCAGCAGTTCCACCCAATCCTATCAGCCCCAGCATTTT	CASSSTQSYQPQHF
TRBV9	NA	NA	TRBJ2-1	TGTGCCAGCAGCGTAAACGACTATACCCCTGAGCAGTTCTTC	CASSVNDYTPEQFF
TRBV9	NA	few	TRBJ1-5	TGTGCCAGCAGCGTAGGTAATAAGGGTCAGCCCCAGCATTTT	CASSVGNKGQPQHF
TRBV29-1	NA	NA	TRBJ1-1	TGCAGTGCTATCCCAGTAATGAACACTGAAGCTTTCTTT	CSAIPVMNTEAFF
TRBV2	NA	few	TRBJ1-5	TGTGCCAGCAGTTCTACGCACCTTGGTAGCAATCAGCCCCAGCATTTT	CASSSTHLGSNQPQHF
TRBV7-9	TRBD1	few	TRBJ2-5	TGTGCCAGCAGCCCTGGACAGGGGGCCCCGCATTTAGAGACCCAGTACTTC	CASSPGQGAPHLETQYF
TRBV29-1	TRBD1	NA	TRBJ1-1	TGCAGCGTTGACGACAGGGGGCCTGAAGCTTTCTTT	CSVDDRGPEAFF
TRBV28	TRBD2	few	TRBJ2-5	TGTGCCAGCAGAACCCTGACAGCGGGAGGGACGGAGACCCAGTACTTC	CASRTLTAGGTETQYF
TRBV6-1	TRBD2	many	TRBJ2-5	TGTGCCAGCACCCAGACTAGCGGGAGTCAAGAGACCCAGTACTTC	CASTQTSGSQETQYF
TRBV30	NA	few	TRBJ1-1	TGTGCCTGGAGCCCTAGGGGGGATATCACTGAAGCTTTCTTT	CAWSPRGDITEAFF
TRBV27	NA	NA	TRBJ1-6	TGTGCCAGCAGTTTATCGGTTTATTCACCCCTCCACTTT	CASSLSVYSPLHF
TRBV14	NA	few	TRBJ2-7	TGTGCCAGCAGCCAAGGTGGACTGTTCAAGGGTCCGGGACTTCCCTACTACGAGCAGTACTTC	CASSQGGLFKGPGLPYYEQYF
TRBV19	NA	NA	TRBJ1-4	TGTGCCAGTAGTATAGCGGGCCAGGGTGAAGAAAAACTGTTTTTT	CASSIAGQGEEKLFF
TRBV28	NA	many	TRBJ1-4	TGTGCCAGCAGGCCGAGAATTGAAAAACTGTTTTTT	CASRPRIEKLFF
TRBV7-2	TRBD1	NA	TRBJ1-3	TGTGCCAGCAGCTTAGACAGGGGCGGAAACACCATATATTTT	CASSLDRGGNTIYF
TRBV13	TRBD1	NA	TRBJ1-5	TGTGCCAGCAGCACCGGGACAGGACATCAGCCCCAGCATTTT	CASSTGTGHQPQHF
TRBV12-3/TRBV12-4	TRBD1	many	TRBJ1-2	TGTGCCAGCAGTTCCACAGGGGGCTCTGGCTACACCTTC	CASSSTGGSGYTF
TRBV27	TRBD1	NA	TRBJ2-7	TGTGCCAGCAGCTCTTGGGACAGGGCCTACGAGCAGTACTTC	CASSSWDRAYEQYF
TRBV11-3	NA	NA	TRBJ2-1	TGTGCCAGCAGCTTATTCGGGGGAGGCCATCGTAAGGGTAATGAGCAGTTCTTC	CASSLFGGGHRKGNEQFF
TRBV7-9	NA	NA	TRBJ1-2	TGTGCCAGCAGTGTCATTAACTATGGCTACACCTTC	CASSVINYGYTF
TRBV12-3/TRBV12-4	NA	many	TRBJ1-2	TGTGCCAGCAGTTTATTGGAGGGTGGCTACACCTTC	CASSLLEGGYTF
TRBV29-1	NA	few	TRBJ1-2	TGCAGCGTTGAAGAAAGGTCCCTCTATGGCTACACCTTC	CSVEERSLYGYTF
TRBV12-3/TRBV12-4	NA	many	TRBJ1-5	TGTGCCAGCAGTTCGGGGGGGGCCTATCAGCCCCAGCATTTT	CASSSGGAYQPQHF
TRBV27	NA	NA	TRBJ2-5	TGTGCCAGCAGTTGGGCGGGACAAGAGACCCAGTACTTC	CASSWAGQETQYF
TRBV4-1	TRBD1	few	TRBJ2-7	TGCGCCAGCAGCCACCCCCGAACAGGGGGCGCACCCTACGAGCAGTACTTC	CASSHPRTGGAPYEQYF
TRBV27	TRBD2	NA	TRBJ2-3	TGTGCCAGCAGTTCCATAGCGGGTACTAGCACAGATACGCAGTATTTT	CASSSIAGTSTDTQYF
TRBV3-1	NA	NA	TRBJ1-2	TGTGCCAGCAGCCGCCGGGGGGCAGGGAGACAGGACTATGGCTACACCTTC	CASSRRGAGRQDYGYTF
TRBV5-1	NA	NA	TRBJ1-6	TGCGCCAGCAGCTTAGACCCGCCGGGCTATAATTCACCCCTCCACTTT	CASSLDPPGYNSPLHF
TRBV20-1	TRBD1	NA	TRBJ1-1	TGCAGTGCTAGCCCAGGGGGATGGAACACTGAAGCTTTCTTT	CSASPGGWNTEAFF
TRBV2	NA	many	TRBJ1-2	TGTGCCAGTCCGTTCCTGGAGGGCTATGGCTACACCTTC	CASPFLEGYGYTF
TRBV19	NA	NA	TRBJ2-2	TGTGCCAGTAGTATCCATCCCCTCACGACCGGGGAGCTGTTTTTT	CASSIHPLTTGELFF
TRBV7-9	TRBD1	once	TRBJ1-1	TGTGCCAGCAGCTTGACAGGGGACAGCGGGTTCGGAAACACTGAAGCTTTCTTT	CASSLTGDSGFGNTEAFF
TRBV6-1	TRBD2	NA	TRBJ2-1	TGTGCCAGCAATCGACTAGCGGGGACCTCCTACAATGAGCAGTTCTTC	CASNRLAGTSYNEQFF
TRBV13	NA	NA	TRBJ1-1	TGTGCCAGCAGCCCACCCCCGGGGAACACTGAAGCTTTCTTT	CASSPPPGNTEAFF
TRBV7-2	TRBD1	few	TRBJ1-3	TGTGCCAGCAGCACAAATGCAGGGGGCGCGGACACCATATATTTT	CASSTNAGGADTIYF
TRBV7-9	TRBD2	many	TRBJ2-5	TGTGCCAGCAGCTTACTACGGGAGGGCCGAACAGAGAAGAGGGCCCAGTACTTC	CASSLLREGRTEKRAQYF
TRBV7-8	NA	many	TRBJ1-6	TGTGCCAGCTCCGCCAGGCAGGGCAAATCACCCCTCCACTTT	CASSARQGKSPLHF
TRBV7-9	TRBD1	few	TRBJ1-2	TGTGCCAGCAGCTGGGACAGGGGGTTCAACATTGATGGCTACACCTTC	CASSWDRGFNIDGYTF
TRBV6-1	TRBD2	NA	TRBJ2-2	TGTGCCAGCAGCCAGGGACTAGCGGGAGCGAACACCGGGGAGCTGTTTTTT	CASSQGLAGANTGELFF
TRBV14	TRBD2	NA	TRBJ2-3	TGTGCCAGCAGCAGTGTAGCGGGAAGCACAGATACGCAGTATTTT	CASSSVAGSTDTQYF
TRBV12-5	TRBD2	many	TRBJ2-2	TGTGCTAGTGGTTGGCTGACTAGCGGGAGGGTCGGGGAGCTGTTTTTT	CASGWLTSGRVGELFF
TRBV4-3	NA	once	TRBJ2-1	TGCGCCAGCAGCCAAGATCTTGGTTACAATGAGCAGTTCTTC	CASSQDLGYNEQFF
TRBV2	TRBD2	NA	TRBJ2-5	TGTGCCAGCAGTGAGGCTAGCGGGAGATCGGCGGAGACCCAGTACTTC	CASSEASGRSAETQYF
TRBV10-3	NA	few	TRBJ2-5	TGTGCCATCAGGGGGGACACCCAGTACCAAGAGACCCAGTACTTC	CAIRGDTQYQETQYF
TRBV7-6	TRBD2	many	TRBJ2-7	TGTGCCAGCAGTCTAGCGGGAGGGCCCAGCGAGCAGTACTTC	CASSLAGGPSEQYF
TRBV11-1	NA	many	TRBJ1-6	TGTGCCAGCAGCTCCCGGACTGGTCTCGTATCACCCCTCCACTTT	CASSSRTGLVSPLHF
TRBV29-1	TRBD1	few	TRBJ2-7	TGCAGCGTAAGAAAACAGGGGCCTCCCTACGAGCAGTACTTC	CSVRKQGPPYEQYF
TRBV12-5	NA	many	TRBJ1-1	TGTGCTAGTGGTCCCCCAAGAGGGGCCGGGTGGGCGGCTTTCTTT	CASGPPRGAGWAAFF
TRBV28	TRBD1	NA	TRBJ1-5	TGTGCCAGCAGCTGGGGGACAGTGGGCAATCAGCCCCAGCATTTT	CASSWGTVGNQPQHF
TRBV6-1	NA	few	TRBJ1-4	TGTGCCAGCAGTGAAGAGGGGTACTCTAATGAAAAACTGTTTTTT	CASSEEGYSNEKLFF